This TCR beta chain was retrieved from a study of Ad26.COV2.S vaccination and SARS-CoV-2 variants. Background on the study: Ad26.COV2.S shots went into the muscle once or twice, 56 days apart. Overall study results and limits: Reported post-vaccination CD8+ and CD4+ T cell responses to spike showed substantial breadth.

The table came from immunoSEQ multiplex PCR; TCRdb's copy has only in-frame clones and leaves some out. The sample yields roughly 300,000 clones, about 85% seen once. CDR3 length: 15 amino acids. Germline V lookup: CDR1 KGHSH, CDR2 LQKENI. V lost 0 bases and J lost 6, with 9 bases in between. Treatment denoted: about 20 received Ad26.COV2.S at low or high dose, single or two shots; about 5 received placebo; per-sample allocation not given. Day 63 after the first injection of vaccine or placebo was the sampling time. In regard to this clone: Its antigen is undetermined.

This TCR was recovered from a person aged 18-60 years who received the Ad26.COV2.S COVID-19 vaccine or a placebo. This specimen was peripheral blood, taken in a trial of Ad26.COV2.S vaccine versus placebo. V and J are TRBV18 and TRBJ1-6; D gene uncertain. The CDR3 is CASSPPSGINSPLHF. CDR3 nucleotide sequence: TGTGCCAGCTCACCACCGTCGGGAATTAATTCACCCCTCCACTTT.